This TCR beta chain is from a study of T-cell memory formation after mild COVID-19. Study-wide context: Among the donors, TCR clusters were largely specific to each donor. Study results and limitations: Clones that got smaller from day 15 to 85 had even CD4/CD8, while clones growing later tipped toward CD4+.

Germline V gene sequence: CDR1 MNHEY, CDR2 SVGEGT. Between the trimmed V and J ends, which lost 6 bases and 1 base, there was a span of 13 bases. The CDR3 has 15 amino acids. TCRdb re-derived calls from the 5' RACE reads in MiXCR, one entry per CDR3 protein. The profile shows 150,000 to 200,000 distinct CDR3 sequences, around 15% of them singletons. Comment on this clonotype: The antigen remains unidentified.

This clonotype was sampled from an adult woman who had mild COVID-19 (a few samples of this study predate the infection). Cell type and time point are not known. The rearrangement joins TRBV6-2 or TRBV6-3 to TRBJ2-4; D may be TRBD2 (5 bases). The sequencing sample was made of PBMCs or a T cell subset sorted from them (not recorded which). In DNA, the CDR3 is TGTGCCAGCAGCCCGGGGAGTGCGGCCAAAAACATTCAGTACTTC. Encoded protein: CASSPGSAAKNIQYF.